This T cell receptor (beta chain) was obtained from a study of T cell changes during pregnancy in multiple sclerosis. Profiling relied on immunoSEQ multiplex PCR, and the TCRdb table lists in-frame clones only, not all of them. The sample lists over 55,000 clones, approximately 90% seen once, with around 2.3% in the top ten. Sequenced material: peripheral blood, taken in the first trimester of pregnancy. This TCR came from a female donor with multiple sclerosis, enrolled in a pregnancy study.

The CDR3 here is CASSYSASGANVLTF. In DNA, the CDR3 is TGTGCCAGCAGTTACTCAGCGTCCGGGGCCAACGTCCTGACTTTC. This chain uses TRBV6-5 with TRBJ2-6; D is unresolved. Trimming left V 0 bases short and J 4 bases short, with 7 bases between. Germline assignment: CDR1 MNHEY and CDR2 SVGAGI. The CDR3 consists of 15 residues.